Below are 31 T cell receptor beta chains sequenced from a single sample in a study of read filtering for tumor transcriptome and immune sequencing. From approximately 430 ng of RNA, a library with molecular barcoded alpha/delta and beta/gamma adaptors was made. A single record per CDR3 protein comes from TCRdb applying MiXCR to the reads. This sample has roughly 130,000 distinct CDR3 sequences, with 10% to 15% found just once. The sequenced material came from a population of CD138-negative cells sorted from bone marrow. The receptors were sampled from a donor over 35 with multiple myeloma.

For this clonotype: Since a much larger clone is just one base distant, this may be a read error. The chain couples TRBV29-1 to TRBJ2-3, with D perhaps TRBD1 (6 bases). Germline CDR1 is SQVTM and CDR2 is ANQGSEA. The length of the CDR3 is 13 residues. V lost 4 bases and J lost 7, with 15 bases in between. The CDR3 bases are TGCAGCGTTGCACAGGGTATATCGTATACGCAGTATTTT. This encodes CSVAQGISYTQYF.

This clonotype was counted between two and nine times. This chain joins TRBV7-6 and TRBJ1-1; D is ambiguous. Trimming took off 0 bases at V and 4 bases at J, with 9 bases between the two ends. The germline V gene encodes CDR1 SGHVS and CDR2 FNYEAQ. This CDR3 region has 14 residues. The CDR3 loop is CASSLALAGTEAFF. For the CDR3, the DNA is TGTGCCAGCAGCTTAGCATTGGCGGGCACTGAAGCTTTCTTT.

The genes are TRBV29-1 and TRBJ2-1; 9 positions match TRBD2. J was trimmed by 10 bases and V by 6 bases; bases with no gene match: 13. There are 14 residues in the CDR3. Germline CDR1 SQVTM, CDR2 ANQGSEA. CDR3: CSVVPGLAFGEQFF. The CDR3 DNA is TGCAGCGTCGTACCGGGACTAGCATTTGGAGAGCAGTTCTTC.

J is TRBJ2-3 and V is TRBV24-1; no clear D gene. CDR1 is KGHDR, CDR2 SFDVKD, per germline. V was trimmed by 1 base and J by 9 bases, leaving 13 bases between them. CDR3 length: 14 residues. The CDR3 here is CATSDFGRHGTQYF. The CDR3 region has the DNA TGTGCCACCAGTGATTTCGGGCGTCACGGCACGCAGTATTTT.

This clonotype was seen ten or more times. J is TRBJ2-4 and V is TRBV18, with 10 positions matching TRBD1. The CDR3 runs to 15 residues. Looked up from germline, CDR1 is KGHSH and CDR2 is LQKENI. V gave up 5 bases and J gave up 5 bases; unmatched junction bases: 6. CDR3 sequence: CASSRTGGIENIQYF. As DNA, the CDR3 is TGTGCCAGCTCAAGGACAGGGGGTATTGAAAACATTCAGTACTTC. The complete variable domain, with remaining parts taken from reference TRBV18 and TRBJ2-4, reads NAGVMQNPRHLVRRRGQEARLRCSPMKGHSHVYWYRQLPEEGLKFMVYLQKENIIDESGMPKERFSAEFPKEGPSILRIQQVVRGDSAAYFCASSRTGGIENIQYFGAGTRLSVL.

This clonotype appeared a few times. This sequence may be a read error, since a much larger clone differs from it by one base. The chain couples TRBV20-1 to TRBJ1-1; no firm D call. Germline CDR1 is DFQATT and CDR2 is SNEGSKA (reference sequence). The CDR3 extends over 13 amino acids. CDR3 in DNA: TGCAGTGCCAGCGAGCTTTTGAACACTGATGCTTTCTTT. Amino acids: CSASELLNTDAFF.

This clonotype was seen repeatedly, ten times or more. The chain is built from TRBV12-3 or TRBV12-4 and TRBJ1-1; possible D gene TRBD1, 5 bases. This CDR3 spans 12 amino acids. The V and J ends lost 4 bases and 3 bases respectively, with 6 bases between them. CDR3 protein: CASSSRDTEAFF. For the CDR3, the DNA is TGTGCCAGCAGTTCCAGGGACACTGAAGCTTTCTTT.

This clonotype showed up many times. The rearrangement links TRBV20-1 to TRBJ2-7, with D hard to call. The germline V and J ends were trimmed by 1 base and 5 bases, with 15 bases remaining between them. The CDR3 length is 14 residues. Germline V gives CDR1 DFQATT, CDR2 SNEGSKA (reference sequence). The CDR3 DNA follows: TGCAGTGCTAGAGCCGTAGGCAGCCCCAACGAGCAGTACTTC. Amino acid sequence: CSARAVGSPNEQYF.

In this sample, this clonotype turned up a few times. The gene calls are TRBV11-2 and TRBJ2-1, with 7 bases identical to TRBD2. The CDR3 has 14 residues. The V segment lost 8 bases and the J segment 7 bases; nucleotides outside the gene matches: 11. Germline lookup yields CDR1 SGHAT and CDR2 FQNNGV. CDR3 sequence reads: CASGLRVGGNEQFF. CDR3 sequence (DNA): TGTGCCAGCGGCCTGAGGGTCGGGGGGAATGAGCAGTTCTTC. Complete variable domain (other parts from reference TRBV11-2 and TRBJ2-1): EAGVAQSPRYKIIEKRQSVAFWCNPISGHATLYWYQQILGQGPKLLIQFQNNGVVDDSQLPKDRFSAERLKGVDSTLKIQPAKLEDSAVYLCASGLRVGGNEQFFGPGTRLTVL.

The chain recombines TRBV6-5 with TRBJ1-5; a possible D gene is TRBD1 (5 bases). This CDR3 comprises 15 residues. V was shortened by 3 bases and J by 6 bases, with 15 bases between the two germline ends. CDR1 and CDR2 (germline): MNHEY, SVGAGI. The CDR3 DNA is TGTGCCAGCAGTTATCGGGCCTTCGGGGCTCAGCCCCAGCATTTT. Translation: CASSYRAFGAQPQHF.

The chain joins TRBV7-2 to TRBJ1-5, with a weak D call TRBD1 (5 bases). Germline CDR1 reads SGHTA; CDR2 reads FQGNSA. V was shortened by 5 bases and J by 6 bases, with 17 bases between the two germline ends. This CDR3 contains 15 residues. CDR3 bases: TGTGCCAGCAGCCCGGGACCGGCGGGTAGTCAGCCCCAGCATTTT. This encodes CASSPGPAGSQPQHF.

This clonotype was detected only a few times. The chain is built from TRBV28 and TRBJ1-5, with D possibly TRBD1 on 6 matching bases. Germline V CDR1 and CDR2: MDHEN, SYDVKM. V was cut by 8 bases and J by 0 bases, with 14 bases left in between. The CDR3 is 15 amino acids. The CDR3 DNA is TGTGCCAGCCGCCCTCCGGACAGTAGCAATCAGCCCCAGCATTTT. This encodes CASRPPDSSNQPQHF.

This clonotype occurred many times. The chain carries TRBV5-1 and TRBJ2-2; possibly TRBD2 for D (6 bases). The CDR3 length is 13 residues. In germline, CDR1 is SGHRS, CDR2 YFSETQ. Trimming took 3 bases from V and 6 from J, leaving 9 bases between them. CDR3 amino acids: CASSSREAGELFF. The CDR3 DNA reads as TGCGCCAGCAGCTCCAGGGAGGCCGGGGAGCTGTTTTTT. The whole variable domain, filled in from reference TRBV5-1 and TRBJ2-2, reads KAGVTQTPRYLIKTRGQQVTLSCSPISGHRSVSWYQQTPGQGLQFLFEYFSETQRNKGNFPGRFSGRQFSNSRSEMNVSTLELGDSALYLCASSSREAGELFFGEGSRLTVL.

A note on this clonotype: Being one base from a much bigger clone, this may be a read error. The CDR3 protein is CSTFQPGADTRELFF. CDR3 sequence (DNA): TGCAGCACCTTTCAACCAGGGGCCGACACCAGGGAGCTGTTTTTT. The chain is built from TRBV29-1 and TRBJ2-2; tentative D call: TRBD1 (6 bases). Germline CDR1 SQVTM, CDR2 ANQGSEA. The CDR3 length is 15 residues.

About this clonotype: A read error may explain this, as a much larger clone is one base away. The rearrangement links TRBV7-9 to TRBJ2-3; 10 bases match TRBD2. Germline CDR1 reads SEHNR; CDR2 reads FQNEAQ (reference sequence). This CDR3 contains 15 residues. V shed 4 bases and J 5 bases; nucleotides not matched to a gene: 6. CDR3: CASSSRASGRDTQYF. The CDR3 bases are TGTGCCAGCAGCTCGAGGGCTAGCGGGAGAGATACGCAGTATTTT. The variable domain in full, completed from reference TRBV7-9 and TRBJ2-3, reads DTGVSQNPRHKITKRGQNVTFRCDPISEHNRLYWYRQTLGQGPEFLTYFQNEAQLEKSRLLSDRFSAERPKGSFSTLEIQRTEQGDSAMYLCASSSRASGRDTQYFGPGTRLTVL.

In its sample, this clonotype was seen many times. V and J are TRBV18 and TRBJ2-1; maybe TRBD2 (5 bases). V was trimmed by 6 bases and J by 5 bases, leaving 8 bases between them. The CDR3 is made up of 12 amino acids. Germline-derived CDR1 and CDR2 are KGHSH and LQKENI. The CDR3 sequence: CASSQADNEQFF. The CDR3 DNA follows: TGTGCCAGCTCTCAAGCGGACAATGAGCAGTTCTTC.

This clonotype was found a few times. A much larger clone lies one base from this, so it may be a read error. This chain links TRBV20-1 with TRBJ1-1; a possible D gene is TRBD1 (5 bases). CDR3 length: 13 residues. The V gene's germline CDR1 is DFQATT and CDR2 SNEGSKA (reference sequence). V was cut by 0 bases and J by 6 bases, with 11 bases left in between. CDR3 protein: CSARDGGGAEAFF. CDR3 DNA: TGCAGTGCTAGAGACGGGGGAGGCGCTGAAGCTTTCTTT.

This clonotype was seen repeatedly, ten times or more. This sequence joins TRBV20-1 and TRBJ2-1, with 7 bases that match TRBD1. Germline V gene lookup returns CDR1 DFQATT and CDR2 SNEGSKA (reference sequence). The CDR3 consists of 16 residues. V shed 3 bases and J 4 bases; nucleotides not matched to a gene: 12. CDR3 loop: CSASQVRDRAYNEQFF. As DNA, the CDR3 is TGCAGTGCTAGCCAGGTCCGGGACAGAGCTTACAATGAGCAGTTCTTC.

As for this clonotype: The conserved phenylalanine or tryptophan normally closing the CDR3 is absent here, so this likely arose from a read error. V and J are TRBV24-1 and TRBJ2-5; D tentatively reads TRBD1 or TRBD2 (5 bases each). The CDR3 is made up of 15 amino acids. The V and J ends lost 3 bases and 2 bases respectively, with 12 bases between them. The germline gives CDR1 KGHDR, CDR2 SFDVKD. The CDR3 DNA reads as TGTGCCACCAGTGATCCGGGGCAGATACAAGAGACCCAGTACCTC. The encoded protein is CATSDPGQIQETQYL.

About this clonotype itself: A much larger clone sits a single nucleotide away, making a read error possible. J is TRBJ2-4 and V is TRBV28; 7 nucleotides agree with TRBD1. The CDR3 is 14 amino acids. J was trimmed by 9 bases and V by 5 bases; bases with no gene match: 10. Germline CDR1 reads MDHEN; CDR2 reads SYDVKM. The CDR3 region has the DNA TGTGCCAGCAGTCCGGGGACAGATGTCGGCATTCAGTACTTC. Protein product: CASSPGTDVGIQYF.

This clonotype was picked up many times. This chain uses TRBV3-1 with TRBJ2-5, with 7 bases that match TRBD2. V dropped 0 bases and J dropped 0; count of bases not matched to a gene: 4. The germline V gene encodes CDR1 LGHDT and CDR2 YNNKEL (reference sequence). CDR3 length: 16 amino acids. The DNA of the CDR3 is TGTGCCAGCAGCCAAGATCAGCGGGGTTACCAAGAGACCCAGTACTTC. The encoded protein is CASSQDQRGYQETQYF.

This clonotype has a count of ten or more. The chain links TRBV11-2 to TRBJ2-2; a weak D match, TRBD2 (6 bases). The CDR3 runs to 16 residues. Trimming pared 7 bases from V and 2 bases from J, leaving 17 bases between. From germline, CDR1 is SGHAT and CDR2 FQNNGV. The CDR3 nucleotides are TGTGCCAGCACAACGGGAGTAGGCCTTAACACCGGGGAGCTGTTTTTT. Amino acid sequence: CASTTGVGLNTGELFF.

This clonotype was observed at least ten times. V usage is TRBV30 and J usage is TRBJ2-7; TRBD2 aligns across 13 bases. V shed 6 bases and J 13 bases; nucleotides not matched to a gene: 6. Germline loops: CDR1 GTSNPN, CDR2 SVGIG (reference sequence). The CDR3 loop spans 11 amino acids. CDR3 coding DNA: TGTGCCTGCACGGGACTAGCGGGACCATACTTC. Its translation is CACTGLAGPYF.

The chain links TRBV5-6 to TRBJ2-5; D is unresolved. This CDR3 comprises 14 residues. Trimming took off 0 bases at V and 2 bases at J, with 8 bases between the two ends. In germline, CDR1 is SGHDT, CDR2 YYEEEE. The CDR3 coding sequence is TGTGCCAGCAGCTTGGGTACACCACAAGAGACCCAGTACTTC. This encodes CASSLGTPQETQYF.

This clonotype was recorded many times. CDR3 sequence (DNA): TGTGCCAGCAGGGGGGGAGGAGAGACCCAGTACTTC. Translated: CASRGGGETQYF. The chain uses TRBV7-2 and TRBJ2-5; tentative D call: TRBD2 (6 bases). V lost 6 bases and J lost 4, with 9 bases in between. The CDR3 spans 12 residues. Germline loops: CDR1 SGHTA, CDR2 FQGNSA.

The chain uses TRBV6-2 or TRBV6-3 and TRBJ2-3, with 9 bases identical to TRBD2. Germline loops: CDR1 MNHEY, CDR2 SVGEGT. The junction had 12 bases not matched to a gene; V was cut back by 2 bases and J by 0 bases. This CDR3 region has 19 residues. In DNA, the CDR3 is TGTGCCAGCAGTTACCCGCTGAAGAGTAGCGGGGGAAGCACAGATACGCAGTATTTT. Its protein product is CASSYPLKSSGGSTDTQYF.

This clonotype was recorded many times. The chain links TRBV3-1 to TRBJ2-3; D remains ambiguous. Between the trimmed V and J ends, which lost 3 bases and 2 bases, there was a span of 12 bases. The CDR3 covers 15 residues. CDR1 is LGHDT and CDR2 is YNNKEL in the germline V gene (reference sequence). The CDR3 here is CASSHSIGPTDTQYF. The CDR3 region has the DNA TGTGCCAGCAGCCACTCCATAGGCCCCACAGATACGCAGTATTTT.

The chain is built from TRBV11-3 and TRBJ2-5; 8 nucleotides match TRBD1. Germline-derived CDR1 and CDR2 are SGHNT and YENEEA. Trimming at V came to 4 bases and at J to 5 bases, leaving 6 bases not matched to a gene. The CDR3 is 14 amino acids. CDR3 residues: CASSYRAGGETQYF. DNA for the CDR3: TGTGCCAGCAGCTATCGGGCAGGGGGCGAGACCCAGTACTTC.

This clonotype was seen many times. This chain connects TRBV6-2 or TRBV6-3 to TRBJ2-5, with D uncertain. Trimming removed 2 bases from V and 5 bases from J, with 15 bases in between. Germline V gives CDR1 MNHEY, CDR2 SVGEGT. The CDR3 extends over 15 amino acids. This chain's CDR3 is CASSYGSVNTETQYF. CDR3 DNA sequence: TGTGCCAGCAGTTACGGGTCAGTGAATACGGAGACCCAGTACTTC.

This clonotype occurred many times. This rearrangement joins TRBV14 to TRBJ2-3, with D uncertain. The CDR3 covers 12 residues. Germline CDR1 reads SGHDN; CDR2 reads FVKESK. The ends were cut back, 0 bases at V and 3 bases at J, with 1 base in the middle. CDR3 protein: CASSQETDTQYF. CDR3 nucleotide sequence: TGTGCCAGCAGCCAAGAAACAGATACGCAGTATTTT.

This clonotype was picked up many times. This chain links TRBV28 with TRBJ2-1, with 8 bases matching TRBD2. The germline gives CDR1 MDHEN, CDR2 SYDVKM. V lost 5 bases and J lost 8; bases outside the gene matches: 11. The CDR3 length is 15 residues. CDR3 amino acids: CASSLVKAGVDEQFF. The CDR3 nucleotides read TGTGCCAGCAGTCTAGTAAAAGCGGGAGTCGATGAGCAGTTCTTC.